These 31 T cell receptor beta chains share one sample of origin, sequenced in a study of blood T cell repertoires in COVID-19. TCRdb's table, derived via immunoSEQ multiplex PCR, lists solely in-frame clones and lacks some. This table holds about 200,000 clones, approximately 91% found once. The sequencing input was peripheral blood. The origin of the receptors is a man aged 60-69 years who had recovered from COVID-19.

V gene TRBV6-1 combines with J gene TRBJ2-3, with TRBD2 as a possible D gene (6 bases). In germline, CDR1 is MNHNS, CDR2 SASEGT. The CDR3 extends over 14 amino acids. With 0 bases removed from V and 5 bases from J, the gap between germline ends came to 9 bases. Here the CDR3 DNA reads TGTGCCAGCAGTGAAGCGGGGGGAGGAGATACGCAGTATTTT. Protein sequence: CASSEAGGGDTQYF.

The chain carries TRBV6-1 and TRBJ1-3; 11 bases agree with TRBD1. V was clipped by 1 base and J by 1 base; unmatched bases: 3. The germline V gene encodes CDR1 MNHNS and CDR2 SASEGT. The CDR3 extends over 17 amino acids. CDR3 sequence reads: CASSEGTGGGSGNTIYF. The CDR3 nucleotides read TGTGCCAGCAGTGAAGGGACAGGGGGCGGTTCTGGAAACACCATATATTTT.

This rearrangement joins TRBV7-9 to TRBJ1-6; 10 bases are a match to TRBD1. This CDR3 spans 15 amino acids. V lost 3 bases, J lost 8 bases, and 4 bases stayed unmatched. Germline V gene sequence: CDR1 SEHNR, CDR2 FQNEAQ (reference sequence). CDR3 amino acids: CASSLSGQGDSPLHF. In nucleotides, the CDR3 is TGTGCCAGCAGCTTGAGCGGACAGGGGGATTCACCCCTCCACTTT.

The V call is TRBV4-3, the J call TRBJ2-4; the D gene is possibly TRBD1 (5 bases). V lost 0 bases and J 3 bases, leaving 27 bases between the germline ends. This CDR3 has 21 residues. In germline, CDR1 is LGHNA, CDR2 YSLEER. CDR3 residues: CASSQDLQWSRQIQGKNIQYF. CDR3 coding DNA: TGCGCCAGCAGCCAAGATCTCCAGTGGTCGCGTCAGATCCAGGGCAAAAACATTCAGTACTTC.

There are a few counts of this clone. V gene TRBV28 combines with J gene TRBJ1-6; maybe TRBD1 (6 bases). Germline V gives CDR1 MDHEN, CDR2 SYDVKM. Trimming took off 4 bases at V and 5 bases at J, with 12 bases between the two ends. The CDR3 spans 15 residues. The CDR3 bases are TGTGCCAGCAGTTCCCTTCAGGGGCATAATTCACCCCTCCACTTT. Protein product: CASSSLQGHNSPLHF.

This clone occurred once. V is TRBV19 and J is TRBJ2-2, with 11 bases lining up with TRBD1. Trimming at V came to 0 bases and at J to 7 bases, leaving 22 bases not matched to a gene. The CDR3 is made up of 22 amino acids. Per germline, CDR1 LNHDA and CDR2 SQIVND (reference sequence). CDR3 residues: CASSIDIRTGGYGGLVDGELFF. The CDR3 DNA is TGTGCCAGTAGTATAGATATTAGGACAGGGGGCTACGGGGGACTAGTCGACGGGGAGCTGTTTTTT.

This CDR3 is CASSLMAGGAQTQYF. The CDR3 bases are TGTGCCAGCAGCTTAATGGCAGGGGGAGCGCAGACCCAGTACTTC. This sequence joins TRBV7-3 and TRBJ2-5; 7 positions agree with TRBD1. Unmatched junction bases numbered 8, after V lost 1 base and J lost 6 bases. The germline V gene encodes CDR1 SGHTA and CDR2 FQGTGA. CDR3 length: 15 residues. Full variable domain (rest looked up from reference TRBV7-3 and TRBJ2-5): GAGVSQTPSNKVTEKGKYVELRCDPISGHTALYWYRQSLGQGPEFLIYFQGTGAADDSGLPNDRFFAVRPEGSVSTLKIQRTERGDSAVYLCASSLMAGGAQTQYFGPGTRLLVL.

The gene calls are TRBV27 and TRBJ1-2; D is unresolved. Germline CDR1 is MNHEY and CDR2 is SMNVEV (reference sequence). CDR3 length: 15 residues. Between the trimmed V and J ends, which lost 5 bases and 5 bases, there was a span of 18 bases. The DNA for the CDR3 is TGTGCCAGCAGTCGATCGATGAGGGAACTATATGGCTACACCTTC. Translation gives CASSRSMRELYGYTF.

This chain connects TRBV6-5 to TRBJ2-3; 7 nucleotides agree with TRBD2. CDR3 length: 15 residues. Trimming removed 9 bases from V and 5 bases from J; junction bases left unmatched: 14. Germline CDR1 is MNHEY and CDR2 is SVGAGI. The CDR3 reads CASINSGGRGDTQYF. The CDR3 DNA is TGTGCCAGTATAAACTCGGGAGGACGAGGAGATACGCAGTATTTT.

V and J are TRBV27 and TRBJ1-6, with D possibly TRBD1 on 6 matching bases. V lost 0 bases and J lost 6, with 9 bases in between. This CDR3 contains 15 residues. In germline, CDR1 is MNHEY, CDR2 SMNVEV (reference sequence). CDR3 residues: CASSLSDSGNSPLHF. CDR3 nucleotides: TGTGCCAGCAGTTTATCGGACAGTGGTAATTCACCCCTCCACTTT.

The chain joins TRBV6-5 to TRBJ2-7; D is possibly TRBD1 (6 bases). Trimming took 2 bases from V and 2 from J, leaving 10 bases between them. The germline CDR1 and CDR2 sequences are MNHEY and SVGAGI. CDR3 length equals 14 residues. Here the CDR3 reads CASSYRQGTYEQYF. In nucleotides, the CDR3 is TGTGCCAGCAGTTACAGGCAGGGGACCTACGAGCAGTACTTC.

This chain links TRBV19 with TRBJ1-5; TRBD1 matches 8 bases. Germline values: CDR1 LNHDA, CDR2 SQIVND (reference sequence). The CDR3 spans 15 residues. V lost 5 bases to trimming and J lost 6 bases; unmatched junction nucleotides: 9. CDR3 nucleotide sequence: TGTGCCAGTAGTCCGGCGGGTGGACAGGGTCAGCCCCAGCATTTT. It is translated as CASSPAGGQGQPQHF.

The chain joins TRBV5-1 to TRBJ2-5; D possibly corresponds to TRBD2 (6 bases). The CDR3 is made up of 13 amino acids. Trimming shortened V by 0 bases and J by 7 bases, and 10 bases separated the two germline ends. Germline CDR1 and CDR2: SGHRS and YFSETQ. The CDR3 protein is CASSLDLRGTQYF. CDR3 in DNA: TGCGCCAGCAGCTTGGACTTGCGGGGGACCCAGTACTTC.

The rearrangement links TRBV5-1 to TRBJ2-2; 9 nucleotides agree with TRBD1. This CDR3 has 17 amino acids. In germline, CDR1 is SGHRS, CDR2 YFSETQ. V lost 0 bases, J lost 6 bases, and 9 bases stayed unmatched. This CDR3 reads CASSLAETGGMAGELFF. CDR3 DNA: TGCGCCAGCAGCTTGGCCGAGACAGGGGGGATGGCCGGGGAGCTGTTTTTT.

The chain joins TRBV5-4 to TRBJ2-7; 9 nucleotides line up with TRBD2. CDR1 is SGHNT and CDR2 is YYREEE in the germline V gene (reference sequence). Losses at the gene ends were 0 bases for V and 0 bases for J; bases not matched to a gene: 4. The CDR3 contains 16 residues. CDR3 DNA: TGTGCCAGCAGCTTGGAACTAGCGGGCAGCTCCTACGAGCAGTACTTC. It is translated as CASSLELAGSSYEQYF.

The chain employs TRBV30 and TRBJ2-2, with TRBD2 identical over 10 bases. With V trimmed by 2 bases and J by 6 bases, 9 bases remained unmatched. There are 16 residues in the CDR3. CDR1 is GTSNPN, CDR2 SVGIG, per germline (reference sequence). CDR3 DNA sequence: TGTGCCTGGAGTATGATAGCGGGAGGAGGCGCCGGGGAGCTGTTTTTT. Residues: CAWSMIAGGGAGELFF.

The gene calls are TRBV25-1 and TRBJ1-3; D perhaps matches TRBD1 (6 bases). The CDR3 loop spans 16 amino acids. Trimming took off 3 bases at V and 4 bases at J, with 16 bases between the two ends. Per germline, CDR1 MGHDK and CDR2 SYGVNS. CDR3 nucleotide sequence: TGTGCCAGCAGTGAGCTCGGCGGGGGCGCGGGAAACACCATATATTTT. This translates into CASSELGGGAGNTIYF.

The chain is built from TRBV27 and TRBJ2-1; 10 bases line up with TRBD2. The germline gives CDR1 MNHEY, CDR2 SMNVEV (reference sequence). The CDR3 sequence is 17 residues long. The ends lost 5 bases at V and 4 bases at J; junction bases unmatched: 11. DNA of the CDR3: TGTGCCAGCAGTCCCCCCAGACTAGCGGGTATGTACAATGAGCAGTTCTTC. It yields the protein CASSPPRLAGMYNEQFF.

This chain uses TRBV7-9 with TRBJ2-7; D is uncertain. In germline, CDR1 is SEHNR, CDR2 FQNEAQ (reference sequence). The germline V and J ends were trimmed by 0 bases and 2 bases, with 5 bases remaining between them. The CDR3 sequence is 13 residues long. DNA of the CDR3: TGTGCCAGCAGCTTAGCCCTAGCCTACGAGCAGTACTTC. Its translation: CASSLALAYEQYF.

CDR3 residues: CASSSPPGTGVSDTQYF. Here the CDR3 DNA reads TGTGCCAGCAGCTCCCCCCCCGGGACAGGGGTGTCAGATACGCAGTATTTT. This chain connects TRBV7-6 to TRBJ2-3, with 10 positions matching TRBD1. The CDR3 has 17 amino acids. Germline CDR1 SGHVS, CDR2 FNYEAQ. J lost 4 bases, V lost 4 bases, and 11 bases had no gene match.

For this clone: Other DNA variants within this sample encode the same CDR3. The chain combines TRBV6-5 with TRBJ2-5, with D hard to call. In germline, CDR1 is MNHEY, CDR2 SVGAGI. The CDR3 runs to 14 residues. Between the trimmed V and J ends, which lost 0 bases and 2 bases, there was a span of 7 bases. The CDR3 is CASSYSRGQETQYF. DNA for the CDR3: TGTGCCAGCAGTTACTCTCGAGGTCAAGAGACCCAGTACTTC.

This clone has just a few counts. The chain is built from TRBV5-1 and TRBJ2-1; 8 nucleotides line up with TRBD1. This CDR3 is 16 amino acids long. Unmatched junction bases numbered 9, after V lost 2 bases and J lost 5 bases. The germline gives CDR1 SGHRS, CDR2 YFSETQ. The CDR3 spells CASSFVRTGNHNEQFF. In nucleotides, the CDR3 is TGCGCCAGCAGCTTTGTAAGGACAGGGAACCACAATGAGCAGTTCTTC.

The genes are TRBV5-6 and TRBJ1-1; D is ambiguous. CDR3 length: 14 residues. CDR1 is SGHDT, CDR2 YYEEEE, per germline. With 2 bases removed from V and 6 bases from J, the gap between germline ends came to 14 bases. The CDR3 DNA sequence: TGTGCCAGCAGCTTCATCCGGGGAAATCCTGAAGCTTTCTTT. It encodes CASSFIRGNPEAFF.

The rearrangement joins TRBV24-1 to TRBJ1-5; weak D call: TRBD1 (5 bases). From germline, CDR1 is KGHDR and CDR2 SFDVKD. The CDR3 runs 16 residues. V was cut by 3 bases and J by 2 bases, with 13 bases left in between. CDR3 sequence (DNA): TGTGCCACCAGTGATGCCCGAAGGGGTGGCAATCAGCCCCAGCATTTT. This codes for CATSDARRGGNQPQHF.

This chain connects TRBV6-2 or TRBV6-3 to TRBJ2-1, with TRBD2 matching over 13 bases. The trim removed 1 base at V and 6 bases at J, leaving 3 bases unmatched. The CDR3 spans 16 residues. Germline V gives CDR1 MNHEY, CDR2 SVGEGT. In DNA form, the CDR3 reads TGTGCCAGCAGTTACTTCGGGACTAGCGGGGCCAATGAGCAGTTCTTC. Residues: CASSYFGTSGANEQFF.

The rearrangement uses TRBV4-1 and TRBJ1-2, with 10 bases fitting TRBD1. Germline V CDR1 and CDR2: MGHRA, YSYEKL. Germline trimming cut 4 bases from V and 8 bases from J; bases unmatched to any gene: 7. This CDR3 region has 14 residues. CDR3 residues: CASSRPGQGRGYTF. CDR3 sequence (DNA): TGCGCCAGCAGCCGCCCGGGACAGGGGAGGGGCTACACCTTC.

This clone was picked up one time. This chain joins TRBV19 and TRBJ2-3; 12 bases line up with TRBD2. Germline V gene data show CDR1 as LNHDA and CDR2 as SQIVND (reference sequence). Unmatched junction bases numbered 7, after V lost 3 bases and J lost 0 bases. The CDR3 length is 18 residues. The CDR3 loop reads CASSISTSGGPSTDTQYF. The DNA for the CDR3 is TGTGCCAGTAGTATTTCGACTAGCGGGGGTCCTAGCACAGATACGCAGTATTTT.

The J gene is TRBJ2-7, the V gene TRBV19; TRBD2 agrees at 9 bases. V was clipped by 1 base and J by 1 base; unmatched bases: 2. This CDR3 is 15 amino acids long. Germline CDR1 is LNHDA and CDR2 is SQIVND (reference sequence). The CDR3 sequence: CASSIGAGGSYEQYF. CDR3 nucleotide sequence: TGTGCCAGTAGTATAGGAGCGGGGGGTTCCTACGAGCAGTACTTC.

The rearrangement uses TRBV4-1 and TRBJ1-1; 8 nucleotides agree with TRBD1. V shed 0 bases and J 0 bases; nucleotides not matched to a gene: 3. CDR1 MGHRA and CDR2 YSYEKL come from the germline V gene. The CDR3 covers 16 residues. DNA of the CDR3: TGCGCCAGCAGCCAAGAGGGACAGGCGCTGAACACTGAAGCTTTCTTT. Translation: CASSQEGQALNTEAFF.

The V gene is TRBV5-1, the J gene TRBJ1-1; 7 bases line up with TRBD1. The CDR3 spans 15 residues. The ends lost 0 bases at V and 1 base at J; junction bases unmatched: 3. Germline CDR1 and CDR2: SGHRS and YFSETQ. CDR3 region: CASSLAQGENTEAFF. The CDR3 nucleotides read TGCGCCAGCAGCTTGGCCCAGGGGGAGAACACTGAAGCTTTCTTT.

J is TRBJ2-3 and V is TRBV10-3; 7 bases line up with TRBD2. The CDR3 has 12 amino acids. From germline, CDR1 is ENHRY and CDR2 SYGVKD. J gave up 2 bases and V 10 bases, and 3 bases lay outside the gene matches. This CDR3 reads CATSGNTDTQYF. CDR3 DNA: TGTGCCACTAGCGGCAACACAGATACGCAGTATTTT.